Each of the 26 T cell receptor beta chains below was sequenced from the same sample in a study of blood T cell repertoires in COVID-19. Sequencing used immunoSEQ multiplex PCR; TCRdb keeps in-frame clones, though not all of them. The profile shows about 95,000 clones, around 90% of them singletons. Sequencing was done on a sample of peripheral blood. The receptor source for this set is a woman aged 45-59 years in a cohort sampled during active COVID-19.

The chain recombines TRBV11-2 with TRBJ2-7; perhaps TRBD1 as D (6 bases). The V end lost 5 bases, the J end lost 2 bases, and 13 bases lay between the germline ends. The CDR3 sequence is 14 residues long. Per the germline V gene, CDR1 is SGHAT and CDR2 is FQNNGV. The CDR3 region has the DNA TGTGCCAGCAGCATACAAGGACAGCCCTACGAGCAGTACTTC. Protein product: CASSIQGQPYEQYF.

This clone appeared a few times. This sequence joins TRBV2 and TRBJ1-6; TRBD1 agrees at 8 bases. Per the germline V gene, CDR1 is SNHLY and CDR2 is FYNNEI. The CDR3 is made up of 19 amino acids. Trimming removed 8 bases from V and 0 bases from J; junction bases left unmatched: 15. As DNA, the CDR3 is TGTGCCAGCTCGCGTGGGGGGACAGGTTCTAGCTCCTATAATTCACCCCTCCACTTT. It encodes CASSRGGTGSSSYNSPLHF.

V is TRBV18 and J is TRBJ2-1; D perhaps matches TRBD1 (5 bases). In germline, CDR1 is KGHSH, CDR2 LQKENI. V lost 0 bases and J lost 0, with 6 bases in between. The CDR3 length is 15 residues. CDR3 sequence: CASSPPGDSYNEQFF. DNA for the CDR3: TGTGCCAGCTCACCACCAGGGGACTCCTACAATGAGCAGTTCTTC.

V gene TRBV6-6 combines with J gene TRBJ1-1; D uncertain. The CDR3 is 14 amino acids. Germline V gives CDR1 MNHNY, CDR2 SVGAGI (reference sequence). Trimming removed 8 bases from V and 0 bases from J, with 13 bases in between. The CDR3 protein is CASSWSVLNTEAFF. The CDR3 bases are TGTGCCAGCTCCTGGTCGGTCTTGAACACTGAAGCTTTCTTT.

This clone was recorded once. The rearrangement joins TRBV19 to TRBJ2-3; 10 bases match TRBD2. V gave up 2 bases and J gave up 4 bases; unmatched junction bases: 3. This CDR3 region has 15 residues. CDR1 and CDR2 from the germline V gene are LNHDA and SQIVND (reference sequence). The DNA for the CDR3 is TGTGCCAGTAGTATATCAGCGGGAGGGCCAGATACGCAGTATTTT. Its protein is CASSISAGGPDTQYF.

The chain joins TRBV28 to TRBJ1-5; TRBD1 aligns across 9 bases. V shed 2 bases, J shed 0 bases, and the junction held 2 bases outside the gene matches. Germline V gene data show CDR1 as MDHEN and CDR2 as SYDVKM. There are 16 residues in the CDR3. CDR3 in DNA: TGTGCCAGCAGTTTAGGGACAGGGTATAGCAATCAGCCCCAGCATTTT. This codes for CASSLGTGYSNQPQHF.

A single count supports this clone. The gene calls are TRBV3-1 (or the pseudogene TRBV3-2) and TRBJ1-2, with 12 bases aligning to TRBD1. CDR1 is LGHDT and CDR2 is YNNKEL in the germline V gene (reference sequence). The length of the CDR3 is 14 residues. V lost 4 bases, J lost 8 bases, and 5 bases stayed unmatched. The CDR3 loop is CASSPGQGAVGYTF. The CDR3 nucleotides read TGTGCCAGCAGCCCGGGACAGGGGGCGGTCGGCTACACCTTC.

This clone showed up just once. The CDR3 spells CASSQGQGRETQYF. DNA of the CDR3: TGCGCCAGCAGCCAAGGACAGGGAAGAGAGACCCAGTACTTC. The chain combines TRBV4-1 with TRBJ2-5, with 7 bases fitting TRBD1. The CDR3 loop spans 14 amino acids. The V gene's germline CDR1 is MGHRA and CDR2 YSYEKL. The trim removed 1 base at V and 4 bases at J, leaving 3 bases unmatched.

The V call is TRBV9, the J call TRBJ1-2; 7 bases are a match to TRBD1. Losses at the gene ends were 4 bases for V and 0 bases for J; bases not matched to a gene: 9. The CDR3 spans 16 residues. From germline, CDR1 is SGDLS and CDR2 YYNGEE. The CDR3 loop reads CASSLLTGQPNYGYTF. As DNA, the CDR3 is TGTGCCAGCAGCCTCCTGACGGGACAGCCTAACTATGGCTACACCTTC.

This chain uses TRBV28 with TRBJ2-7; D remains unclear. The germline V gene has CDR1 MDHEN and CDR2 SYDVKM. The CDR3 has 12 amino acids. V was clipped by 1 base and J by 6 bases, with 7 bases between them. The CDR3 DNA follows: TGTGCCAGCAGTTTATTGGGCAGCGAGCAGTACTTC. This encodes CASSLLGSEQYF.

The chain couples TRBV7-3 to TRBJ2-7; 12 bases map to TRBD1. Trimming took 4 bases from V and 0 from J; bases not matched to a gene: 10. The CDR3 consists of 18 residues. Germline-derived CDR1 and CDR2 are SGHTA and FQGTGA. The CDR3 here is CASSSPGTGGPISYEQYF. As DNA, the CDR3 is TGTGCCAGCAGCTCCCCCGGGACAGGGGGCCCTATCTCCTACGAGCAGTACTTC.

The chain is built from TRBV5-6 and TRBJ2-4; D possibly corresponds to TRBD1 (6 bases). V was shortened by 4 bases and J by 1 base, with 15 bases between the two germline ends. This CDR3 spans 16 amino acids. Looked up from germline, CDR1 is SGHDT and CDR2 is YYEEEE. DNA for the CDR3: TGTGCCAGCAGCCTACAGGGTTTAAGTGCCAAAAACATTCAGTACTTC. Amino acids: CASSLQGLSAKNIQYF.

The rearrangement joins TRBV29-1 to TRBJ1-6; D perhaps matches TRBD1 (6 bases). Trimming shortened V by 6 bases and J by 10 bases, and 16 bases separated the two germline ends. CDR3 length: 13 amino acids. Germline lookup yields CDR1 SQVTM and CDR2 ANQGSEA. The CDR3 DNA sequence: TGCAGCGTATCACAGGGTGTTTGGTCACCCCTCCACTTT. Its translation is CSVSQGVWSPLHF.

The chain recombines TRBV3-1 (or the pseudogene TRBV3-2) with TRBJ1-2; D not certain. V dropped 0 bases and J dropped 4 bases, with 27 bases sitting between them. The germline V gene has CDR1 LGHDT and CDR2 YNNKEL (reference sequence). CDR3 length: 20 amino acids. The CDR3 region is CASSQDANAGWWKAGYGYTF. In DNA form, the CDR3 reads TGTGCCAGCAGCCAAGATGCGAATGCGGGGTGGTGGAAGGCCGGCTATGGCTACACCTTC.

This chain links TRBV5-1 with TRBJ2-4; 7 nucleotides align to TRBD1. The CDR3 loop spans 16 amino acids. V lost 5 bases, J lost 0 bases, and 8 bases stayed unmatched. In germline, CDR1 is SGHRS, CDR2 YFSETQ. In nucleotides, the CDR3 is TGCGCCAGCAGACGGACAGGAGCTGAAGCCAAAAACATTCAGTACTTC. Protein sequence: CASRRTGAEAKNIQYF.

V usage is TRBV30 and J usage is TRBJ2-5; the match to TRBD1 covers 7 bases. With 8 bases clipped from V and 1 base from J, the junction kept 10 bases outside the gene matches. This CDR3 contains 14 residues. Germline V gene data show CDR1 as GTSNPN and CDR2 as SVGIG (reference sequence). This CDR3 reads CATRDRQAQETQYF. The CDR3 DNA follows: TGTGCCACGAGGGACAGACAAGCCCAAGAGACCCAGTACTTC.

The chain combines TRBV30 with TRBJ1-1; D remains ambiguous. This CDR3 comprises 11 residues. V lost 5 bases to trimming and J lost 5 bases, with 9 bases between them. Germline V lookup: CDR1 GTSNPN, CDR2 SVGIG (reference sequence). CDR3 amino acids: CAWDVRTEAFF. CDR3 in DNA: TGTGCCTGGGACGTGAGAACTGAAGCTTTCTTT.

V and J are TRBV5-4 and TRBJ2-3; 10 positions match TRBD1. The germline gives CDR1 SGHNT, CDR2 YYREEE (reference sequence). V was clipped by 9 bases and J by 1 base; unmatched bases: 5. This CDR3 comprises 14 residues. CDR3 bases: TGTGCCACTATCGACAGGGGGCGCACAGATACGCAGTATTTT. This sequence encodes CATIDRGRTDTQYF.

This chain uses TRBV19 with TRBJ2-1, with 8 bases lining up with TRBD2. With V trimmed by 9 bases and J by 7 bases, 17 bases remained unmatched. The CDR3 length is 16 residues. Germline CDR1 LNHDA, CDR2 SQIVND (reference sequence). CDR3 DNA: TGTGCCAGCGGAAAAACGGGACTAGATCTTCGTAATGAGCAGTTCTTC. Protein sequence: CASGKTGLDLRNEQFF.

The rearrangement links TRBV3-1 (or the pseudogene TRBV3-2) to TRBJ1-2, with D unresolved. The CDR3 extends over 15 amino acids. Trimming took off 4 bases at V and 1 base at J, with 13 bases between the two ends. Germline V gives CDR1 LGHDT, CDR2 YNNKEL (reference sequence). The CDR3 DNA reads TGTGCCAGCAGCCCTACTACCCCGAGTAACTATGGCTACACCTTC. Its protein is CASSPTTPSNYGYTF.

The chain is built from TRBV2 and TRBJ1-5; a weak D match, TRBD1 (6 bases). Germline V gives CDR1 SNHLY, CDR2 FYNNEI. There are 15 residues in the CDR3. Trimming shortened V by 6 bases and J by 2 bases, and 14 bases separated the two germline ends. As DNA, the CDR3 is TGTGCCAGCAGGGAAAACAGGGTTGGCAATCAGCCCCAGCATTTT. Translated: CASRENRVGNQPQHF.

The chain combines TRBV10-3 with TRBJ2-7; D is possibly TRBD2 (5 bases). The V end lost 2 bases, the J end lost 4 bases, and 12 bases lay between the germline ends. The CDR3 runs 14 residues. Per germline, CDR1 ENHRY and CDR2 SYGVKD. CDR3 DNA sequence: TGTGCCATCAGTGAGGGCGGAGGACCGTACGAGCAGTACTTC. This translates into CAISEGGGPYEQYF.

This sequence joins TRBV28 and TRBJ1-4, with 8 bases fitting TRBD1. This CDR3 has 15 residues. CDR1 and CDR2 from the germline V gene are MDHEN and SYDVKM. Germline trimming cut 5 bases from V and 10 bases from J; bases unmatched to any gene: 12. The CDR3 here is CASSPTGGAKGKLFF. CDR3 DNA sequence: TGTGCCAGCAGTCCTACAGGGGGGGCGAAGGGAAAACTGTTTTTT.

This clone was picked up one time. This chain links TRBV19 with TRBJ2-3, with 7 nucleotides matching TRBD2. The V gene end was trimmed by 7 bases and the J gene end by 0 bases; junction bases not matched to a gene: 4. CDR3 length equals 14 residues. Germline lookup yields CDR1 LNHDA and CDR2 SQIVND (reference sequence). The CDR3 bases are TGTGCCAGTAAGGCGGGAGCTAGCACAGATACGCAGTATTTT. It translates to CASKAGASTDTQYF.

The V and J genes are TRBV19 and TRBJ1-2; 10 nucleotides agree with TRBD1. The ends lost 3 bases at V and 7 bases at J; junction bases unmatched: 14. The V gene's germline CDR1 is LNHDA and CDR2 SQIVND (reference sequence). The CDR3 runs to 17 residues. CDR3 DNA sequence: TGTGCCAGTAGTATTCCCGGGGGGGACAGGGGAGGACGTGGCTACACCTTC. The encoded protein is CASSIPGGDRGGRGYTF. The full variable domain, with the rest looked up from reference TRBV19 and TRBJ1-2, is DGGITQSPKYLFRKEGQNVTLSCEQNLNHDAMYWYRQDPGQGLRLIYYSQIVNDFQKGDIAEGYSVSREKKESFPLTVTSAQKNPTAFYLCASSIPGGDRGGRGYTFGSGTRLTVV.

V gene TRBV19 combines with J gene TRBJ2-2; D remains ambiguous. The V gene's germline CDR1 is LNHDA and CDR2 SQIVND (reference sequence). The CDR3 spans 13 residues. V shed 1 base and J shed 4 bases, with 4 bases lying between them. CDR3 DNA sequence: TGTGCCAGTAGTATAGGCAGCACCGGGGAGCTGTTTTTT. This gives the protein CASSIGSTGELFF.